The source of this T cell receptor (beta chain) is a study of CD8 T cells in Susac syndrome. Overall study results and limits: The study admitted that it had a relatively small number of individuals in its TCR sequencing and HLA analysis.

A note on this clonotype: Antigen specificity is unknown.

The CDR3 has 16 residues. Trimming removed 3 bases from V and 8 bases from J, with 20 bases in between. In germline, CDR1 is LGHNA, CDR2 YSLEER. Treatment-naive patients with stable or active relapsing-remitting disease were the multiple sclerosis controls. Both CD4+ and CD8+ T cells were negatively isolated, and TEMRA cells underwent FACS enrichment. Random hexamers primed reverse transcription of about 0.45 to 1 ug RNA. The method of amplification for TCR beta CDR3 was immunoSEQ multiplex PCR, covering 54 Vbeta and 13 Jbeta. Via MiXCR, TCRdb re-called the immunoSEQ multiplex PCR reads, giving one row per CDR3 protein. The sample lists 250,000 to 300,000 distinct CDR3 sequences, roughly 90% occurring once.

Material for sequencing was CD8+ T cells from PBMCs. The chain has TRBV4-3 and TRBJ1-5, with D tentatively TRBD1 (5 bases). This TCR came from a human donor with multiple sclerosis. The CDR3 sequence is CASSQGKLDTLKPQHF. CDR3 sequence (DNA): TGCGCCAGCAGCCAGGGTAAATTGGACACCCTAAAGCCCCAGCATTTT.